The 21 T cell receptor beta chains given below trace back to one sample, sequenced in a study of blood T cell repertoires in COVID-19. Sequenced by immunoSEQ multiplex PCR; TCRdb stores in-frame clones only, minus some. The profile shows about 300,000 clones, around four fifths of them singletons. Sequencing was done on a sample of peripheral blood. These receptor sequences come from a woman between 45 and 60 years old with acute or convalescent COVID-19.

The chain employs TRBV18 and TRBJ2-5; 9 nucleotides line up with TRBD1. The CDR3 sequence is 15 residues long. Germline CDR1 reads KGHSH; CDR2 reads LQKENI. The ends lost 3 bases at V and 1 base at J; junction bases unmatched: 3. The CDR3 loop reads CASSPRQGVQETQYF. CDR3 coding DNA: TGTGCCAGCTCACCCCGACAGGGGGTCCAAGAGACCCAGTACTTC.

The chain employs TRBV7-3 and TRBJ2-1; 10 nucleotides match TRBD2. After removal of 5 bases from V and 2 bases from J, the junction contained 6 bases not matched to a gene. This CDR3 is 16 amino acids long. Germline CDR1 SGHTA, CDR2 FQGTGA. The CDR3 loop is CASSPILAGAYNEQFF. CDR3 bases: TGTGCCAGCAGCCCGATTCTAGCGGGGGCCTACAATGAGCAGTTCTTC.

The chain links TRBV29-1 to TRBJ2-1, with no clear D. Germline lookup yields CDR1 SQVTM and CDR2 ANQGSEA. The CDR3 spans 12 residues. Trimming left V 3 bases short and J 6 bases short, with 9 bases between. The CDR3 reads CSVESPRNEQFF. The CDR3 DNA reads as TGCAGCGTTGAGTCCCCCCGCAATGAGCAGTTCTTC.

The chain carries TRBV19 and TRBJ1-3; D is possibly TRBD1 (5 bases). V shed 7 bases and J shed 7 bases, with 20 bases lying between them. Germline CDR1 LNHDA, CDR2 SQIVND (reference sequence). There are 15 residues in the CDR3. CDR3 nucleotides: TGTGCCAGTAATGGCAGGGTCGATTTCGGGAACACCATATATTTT. As protein: CASNGRVDFGNTIYF.

This chain joins TRBV4-1 and TRBJ1-1; tentative D call: TRBD1 (5 bases). Trimming pared 1 base from V and 10 bases from J, leaving 22 bases between. CDR1 is MGHRA, CDR2 YSYEKL, per germline. The CDR3 is 16 residues long. The CDR3 loop reads CASSQVLLAGRSVAFF. CDR3 DNA sequence: TGCGCCAGCAGCCAAGTTCTATTGGCAGGGCGGTCAGTAGCTTTCTTT.

The chain joins TRBV19 to TRBJ1-1, with 8 bases aligning to TRBD1. The CDR3 runs to 17 residues. Per germline, CDR1 LNHDA and CDR2 SQIVND (reference sequence). The ends lost 4 bases at V and 1 base at J; junction bases unmatched: 11. The CDR3 DNA follows: TGTGCCAGTAGTACCGCCGACAGGGGTCGGGCGAACACTGAAGCTTTCTTT. Protein: CASSTADRGRANTEAFF.

In its sample, this clone was seen once. The gene calls are TRBV20-1 and TRBJ1-1; D gene uncertain. Trimming took 5 bases from V and 3 from J, leaving 7 bases between them. The CDR3 is made up of 11 amino acids. Germline lookup yields CDR1 DFQATT and CDR2 SNEGSKA (reference sequence). For the CDR3, the DNA is TGCAGTGCTTCTAGGTACACTGAAGCTTTCTTT. It codes for CSASRYTEAFF.

The V gene is TRBV30, the J gene TRBJ2-7; D is perhaps TRBD1 (6 bases). CDR3 length equals 14 residues. V was cut by 2 bases and J by 0 bases, with 11 bases left in between. Germline CDR1 is GTSNPN and CDR2 is SVGIG (reference sequence). CDR3 in amino acids: CAWSSWDNSYEQYF. The CDR3 DNA reads as TGTGCCTGGAGTTCATGGGACAACTCCTACGAGCAGTACTTC.

The chain couples TRBV18 to TRBJ2-1; the D gene is possibly TRBD2 (5 bases). Germline CDR1 and CDR2: KGHSH and LQKENI. This CDR3 is built from 12 residues. V lost 1 base and J 13 bases, leaving 11 bases between the germline ends. The CDR3 DNA follows: TGTGCCAGCTCACCACTATCGGGAACCCAGTTCTTC. Encoded protein: CASSPLSGTQFF.

This clone appeared once. The chain uses TRBV6-5 and TRBJ2-1, with 10 bases that match TRBD2. The length of the CDR3 is 15 residues. Germline-derived CDR1 and CDR2 are MNHEY and SVGAGI. V gave up 6 bases and J gave up 3 bases; unmatched junction bases: 5. The CDR3 sequence: CASSISGGSYNEQFF. In nucleotides, the CDR3 is TGTGCCAGCAGCATTAGCGGGGGGAGCTACAATGAGCAGTTCTTC.

The chain carries TRBV6-1 and TRBJ1-6, with TRBD1 as a possible D gene (6 bases). Germline-derived CDR1 and CDR2 are MNHNS and SASEGT. This CDR3 is 18 amino acids long. V lost 0 bases and J 2 bases, leaving 14 bases between the germline ends. Here the CDR3 reads CASSEATRGAAYNSPLHF. CDR3 coding DNA: TGTGCCAGCAGTGAAGCTACCCGGGGGGCGGCCTATAATTCACCCCTCCACTTT.

The chain is built from TRBV27 and TRBJ1-6; D unresolved. V was clipped by 5 bases and J by 1 base, with 6 bases between them. Germline-derived CDR1 and CDR2 are MNHEY and SMNVEV (reference sequence). The CDR3 sequence is 14 residues long. DNA for the CDR3: TGTGCCAGCAGTCCCTATTCCTATAATTCACCCCTCCACTTT. It codes for CASSPYSYNSPLHF.

The gene calls are TRBV7-3 and TRBJ2-6; D remains ambiguous. There are 15 residues in the CDR3. From germline, CDR1 is SGHTA and CDR2 FQGTGA. Trimming shortened V by 7 bases and J by 0 bases, and 10 bases separated the two germline ends. For the CDR3, the DNA is TGTGCCAGCACTAGGCAAGCCTCTGGGGCCAACGTCCTGACTTTC. Its translation: CASTRQASGANVLTF.

The chain carries TRBV27 and TRBJ2-7; 10 positions match TRBD2. Unmatched junction bases numbered 10, after V lost 4 bases and J lost 7 bases. The germline V gene has CDR1 MNHEY and CDR2 SMNVEV (reference sequence). The CDR3 runs 15 residues. CDR3 protein: CASSSWTSGLLEQYF. CDR3 nucleotide sequence: TGTGCCAGCAGTTCCTGGACTAGCGGTTTGTTGGAGCAGTACTTC.

V usage is TRBV29-1 and J usage is TRBJ2-3; perhaps TRBD2 as D (5 bases). Germline CDR1 and CDR2: SQVTM and ANQGSEA. The V end was cut by 5 bases, the J end by 10 bases, with 16 bases between. The CDR3 contains 12 residues. CDR3 in amino acids: CSVTDGGSAQYF. The CDR3 coding sequence is TGCAGCGTTACGGACGGCGGGTCCGCGCAGTATTTT.

The J gene is TRBJ1-2, the V gene TRBV15; D may be TRBD1 (6 bases). The V and J ends lost 0 bases and 6 bases respectively, with 11 bases between them. Germline assignment: CDR1 LNHNV and CDR2 YYDKDF (reference sequence). The CDR3 is made up of 14 amino acids. CDR3 nucleotide sequence: TGTGCCACCAGCAGAGATAGCAGGGGAGATGGCTACACCTTC. It translates to CATSRDSRGDGYTF.

The rearrangement links TRBV12-3 or TRBV12-4 to TRBJ2-7; D ambiguous. The CDR3 loop spans 11 amino acids. The V and J ends lost 7 bases and 4 bases respectively, with 8 bases between them. CDR3 loop: CASTPGYEQYF. In nucleotides, the CDR3 is TGTGCCAGCACACCAGGTTACGAGCAGTACTTC.

The table lists this clone with a count of one. The chain couples TRBV7-7 to TRBJ1-5; 8 nucleotides align to TRBD1. The CDR3 contains 18 residues. After removal of 0 bases from V and 5 bases from J, the junction contained 12 bases not matched to a gene. The V gene's germline CDR1 is SSHAT and CDR2 FNYEAQ (reference sequence). The DNA of the CDR3 is TGTGCCAGCAGCTTAGCGTCTAGGGACAGGAGTACTTATCAGCCCCAGCATTTT. Translation gives CASSLASRDRSTYQPQHF.

V gene TRBV7-3 combines with J gene TRBJ2-7; D is possibly TRBD1 (5 bases). CDR1 and CDR2 (germline): SGHTA, FQGTGA. CDR3 length: 13 amino acids. V was cut by 5 bases and J by 7 bases, with 15 bases left in between. The CDR3 bases are TGTGCCAGCAGCCCAAATATAGGGGAAGAGCAGTACTTC. Its protein product is CASSPNIGEEQYF.

The gene calls are TRBV5-1 and TRBJ2-5, with 10 bases fitting TRBD2. The CDR3 is 17 residues long. Germline V gene data show CDR1 as SGHRS and CDR2 as YFSETQ. The junction had 11 bases not matched to a gene; V was cut back by 3 bases and J by 3 bases. This chain's CDR3 is CASSWTGSGGSKETQYF. DNA for the CDR3: TGCGCCAGCAGCTGGACGGGTAGCGGGGGGTCAAAAGAGACCCAGTACTTC.

This clone was seen only a few times. The chain combines TRBV4-1 with TRBJ1-6; D unclear. Germline V gives CDR1 MGHRA, CDR2 YSYEKL. V lost 1 base and J 9 bases, leaving 7 bases between the germline ends. The CDR3 loop spans 13 amino acids. In DNA form, the CDR3 reads TGCGCCAGCAGCCAAGTTCTGGCTTCACCCCTCCACTTT. Translating it yields CASSQVLASPLHF.